This note documents a single TCR beta chain sequence. Its antigen is unknown. Base qualities are not recorded, but no much larger clone differs from it by a single base. TCRbeta CDR3 regions were amplified from genomic DNA by means of the immunoSEQ Assay, a bias-controlled multiplex PCR. The study's own analysis went as follows. The number of nucleated cells in each sample was estimated from the amplification of reference gene primers within the assay. Sequence reads were collapsed and filtered to measure the absolute abundance of every unique TCRbeta CDR3 rearrangement. For each sample, productive Simpson clonality was calculated as the square root of Simpson's diversity index over productive rearrangements. TCRdb took this table from immuneACCESS and kept in-frame rearrangements with V and J called. Such tables lack part of the clones; where checked against another copy, unresolved V genes explain under half of the gap, and the rest is unexplained. That table supplies the V and J calls and clone size; D and trimming were determined from the DNA. The sample records around 150,000 clones, roughly 80% of which are singletons. Clones ranked in the top ten supply around 7.8% of the sample.

The sample belongs to a study of blood T cell repertoires in COVID-19 (dated by TCRdb to 2018 to 2021). Regarding the research as a whole: Samples from collaborators originated in the United States, Italy and Spain and spanned both the acute and convalescent phases of COVID-19. Sample metadata almost always included a de-identified subject ID, COVID-19 status, age in years and sex. The dataset comprised deeply sampled blood TCRbeta repertoires from subjects exposed to, actively infected with, or recovered from COVID-19. The material from the prospective study consisted of cDNA or gDNA derived from T cells, B-cell-depleted T cells, or PBMCs. Samples were obtained from the ongoing ImmuneRACE study (first 160 participants) and from 1,200 or so subjects provided by 6 global collaborators. The repertoires were released in a freely available public database meant as a resource for research on the immune response to SARS-CoV-2. HLA class I and class II types, where available, came from metadata supplied by the sample provider rather than from assay-based typing. The full study reports these points: Clinical and demographic metadata were provided uncurated, with the amount varying by source and participant.

Measured from the cysteine to the phenylalanine, the CDR3 is 13 residues long. Only the CDR3 region is kept as DNA, spanning 39 bases read in frame from base 1. V is reduced by 3 bases and J by 5 bases, leaving a spacing of 10 bases between them. Enrolling through a virtual design, the prospective study's participants ranged in age from roughly 18 to 100 years and lived across 24 United States geographic areas. In the prospective study, cohorts were assigned on the basis of participant-reported clinical history obtained from a screening survey and a study questionnaire. Recovered participants in ImmuneRACE Cohort 3 were defined as having two consecutive negative NP/OP PCR tests, clearance from a healthcare professional, or resolution of symptoms. Each participant in the prospective study had whole blood, serum and a nasopharyngeal or oropharyngeal swab collected by mobile phlebotomists. Over an approximately 2-month period, participants in the prospective study had the option of providing additional blood draws and questionnaires. Before DNA extraction, blood samples from the prospective study were shipped at room temperature or frozen.

The sequence was obtained from a man aged 50 or older who had recovered from COVID-19. The sequencing input was PBMCs or T cells enriched from blood (not recorded which). The rearranged chain carries TRBV12-3 or TRBV12-4 and TRBJ2-5; the D gene lacks a confident call. The CDR3: CASSFSVVETQYF. The DNA sequence is given as TGTGCCAGCAGTTTCTCGGTAGTGGAGACCCAGTACTTC.